A few counts support the clone carrying this T cell receptor (beta chain). Its antigen remains unknown. Libraries of TCR beta came from iRepertoire HTBI primers plus Arm-PCR of CDR3 regions. Each CDR3 protein is one row after TCRdb ran MiXCR on the multiplex PCR reads. The sample yields 400,000 or so distinct CDR3 sequences, about a quarter seen once. The data stem from a study of regulatory T cells in long-lasting Graves disease. Study summary: Persistent Graves' disease meant over 5 years of antithyroid drugs with positive TSH receptor antibodies.

Looked up from germline, CDR1 is MNHNS and CDR2 is SASEGT. V gave up 5 bases and J gave up 10 bases; unmatched junction bases: 13. The CDR3 is 15 amino acids. Study-wide findings and caveats: Accuracy might have suffered from few samples. Patients whose Graves' disease persisted exhibited lower TCR diversity than those newly diagnosed. Favored gene segments in persistent disease were TRBV28, TRBJ1-2 and TRBJ2-5.

Sample time point: persistent/refractory GD, antithyroid drugs over 5 years with positive TRAb. After RNA was extracted from PBMCs, the TCR library was made from it. The V and J genes are TRBV6-1 and TRBJ2-4, with 8 bases that match TRBD2. This sample comprised peripheral blood mononuclear cells (PBMCs), obtained when the disease was refractory, from a patient treated with antithyroid drugs. This clonotype originated in a female donor with Graves disease. The chain's CDR3 is CASSTTRWIAGIQYF. The DNA for the CDR3 is TGTGCCAGCAGTACGACCCGGTGGATAGCGGGAATTCAGTACTTC.